The clone carrying this T cell receptor (beta chain) was recorded many times. Its specificity is not known. J gave up 5 bases and V 5 bases, and 10 bases lay outside the gene matches. The CDR3 contains 16 residues. The sample originates from a study of T cells in Graves' hyperthyroidism and ophthalmopathy. Regarding the study as a whole: Appearing also in blood were most of the thyroid clonotypes expanded above 0.001.

Template material for amplifying TCR beta CDR3 regions consisted of RNA transcripts. HTBI primers drove first-round RT-PCR of the TCR CDR3. A single record per CDR3 protein comes from TCRdb applying MiXCR to the multiplex PCR reads. This table has around 490,000 distinct CDR3 sequences, around 20% appearing once. The sequencing input was blood. The V gene is TRBV12-3 or TRBV12-4, the J gene TRBJ2-5, with 11 bases matching TRBD2. This receptor was obtained from a man aged 35 to 55 with Graves' ophthalmopathy. CDR3 coding DNA: TGTGCCAGCAGTCCAGATAGCGGGGGGGCCTATGAGACCCAGTACTTC. The encoded protein is CASSPDSGGAYETQYF.